These 4 T cell receptor beta chains came from one sample sequenced in a study of T cell responses to AZD1222 COVID-19 vaccine. Method: immunoSEQ multiplex PCR; TCRdb's copy keeps in-frame clones and lacks some. The data show more than 100,000 clones, around nine tenths seen once. Specimen: peripheral blood, collected on day 0 of AZD1222 vaccination. The receptor set was obtained from an adult in good health.

CDR3 coding DNA: TGTGCCAGCAGCTTAAGAGGGAGGGCCTTAGATACGCAGTATTTT. Protein: CASSLRGRALDTQYF. The V call is TRBV5-6, the J call TRBJ2-3, with TRBD2 matching 7 bases. The CDR3 extends over 15 amino acids. The ends lost 2 bases at V and 5 bases at J; junction bases unmatched: 8. Germline V gene sequence: CDR1 SGHDT, CDR2 YYEEEE.

The gene calls are TRBV3-1 (or the pseudogene TRBV3-2) and TRBJ1-2; D perhaps matches TRBD1 (5 bases). V was shortened by 4 bases and J by 0 bases, with 12 bases between the two germline ends. The CDR3 extends over 15 amino acids. CDR1 and CDR2 (germline): LGHDT, YNNKEL (reference sequence). The CDR3 is CASSPGSGSNYGYTF. The DNA for the CDR3 is TGTGCCAGCAGCCCAGGGTCGGGGTCTAACTATGGCTACACCTTC.

Written as DNA, the CDR3 is TGTGCCAGCTCAGGGGATTCGTCTGGCTACACCTTC. Protein: CASSGDSSGYTF. The chain joins TRBV7-9 to TRBJ1-2; D perhaps matches TRBD1 (6 bases). Per germline, CDR1 SEHNR and CDR2 FQNEAQ (reference sequence). The V gene lost 8 bases and the J gene lost 7 bases, with 14 bases spanning the gap. The CDR3 sequence is 12 residues long.

This clone was detected a few times. This chain uses TRBV10-3 with TRBJ1-2; D perhaps matches TRBD1 (6 bases). This CDR3 comprises 15 residues. The germline gives CDR1 ENHRY, CDR2 SYGVKD. Trimming cost V 2 bases and J 5 bases, with 15 bases left between them. Written as DNA, the CDR3 is TGTGCCATCAGTGAGGAGCCCTCCCAGGGGTATGGCTACACCTTC. Its translation: CAISEEPSQGYGYTF.